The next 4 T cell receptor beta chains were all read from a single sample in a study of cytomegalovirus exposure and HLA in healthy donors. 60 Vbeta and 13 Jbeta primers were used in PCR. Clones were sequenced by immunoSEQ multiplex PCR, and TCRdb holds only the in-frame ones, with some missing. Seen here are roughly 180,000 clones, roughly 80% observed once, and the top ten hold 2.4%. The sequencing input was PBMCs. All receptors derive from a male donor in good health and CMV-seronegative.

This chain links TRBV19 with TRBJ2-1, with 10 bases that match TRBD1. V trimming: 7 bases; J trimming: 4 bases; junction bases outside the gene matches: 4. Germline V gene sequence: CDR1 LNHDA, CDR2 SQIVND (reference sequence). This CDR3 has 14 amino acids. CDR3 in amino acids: CASTGDRGYNEQFF. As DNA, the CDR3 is TGTGCCAGTACCGGGGACAGGGGTTACAATGAGCAGTTCTTC.

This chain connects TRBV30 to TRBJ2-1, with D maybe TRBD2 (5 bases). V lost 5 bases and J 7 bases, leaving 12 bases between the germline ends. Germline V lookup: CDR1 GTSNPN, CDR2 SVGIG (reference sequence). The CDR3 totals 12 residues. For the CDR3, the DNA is TGTGCCTGGGTCACAAGGACTAATGAGCAGTTCTTC. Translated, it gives CAWVTRTNEQFF.

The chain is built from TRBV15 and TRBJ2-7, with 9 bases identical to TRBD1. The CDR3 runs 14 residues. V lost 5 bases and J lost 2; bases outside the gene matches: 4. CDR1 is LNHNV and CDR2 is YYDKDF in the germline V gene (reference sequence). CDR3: CATSVGQGPYEQYF. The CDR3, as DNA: TGTGCCACCAGCGTTGGACAGGGGCCCTACGAGCAGTACTTC.

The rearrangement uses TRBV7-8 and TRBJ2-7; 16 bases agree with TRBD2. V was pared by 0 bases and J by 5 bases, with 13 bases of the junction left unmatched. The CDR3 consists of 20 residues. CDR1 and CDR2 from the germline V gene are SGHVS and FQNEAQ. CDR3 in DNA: TGTGCCAGCAGCTTAGCGCGAAGGCCGGGACTAGCGGGGGGGCTAAACGAGCAGTACTTC. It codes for CASSLARRPGLAGGLNEQYF. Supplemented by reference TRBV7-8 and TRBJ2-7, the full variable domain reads GAGVSQSPRYKVAKRGQDVALRCDPISGHVSLFWYQQALGQGPEFLTYFQNEAQLDKSGLPSDRFFAERPEGSVSTLKIQRTQQEDSAVYLCASSLARRPGLAGGLNEQYFGPGTRLTVT.